A selection of T cell receptor beta chains follows, all from one sample in a study of blood T cell repertoires in COVID-19. Libraries were prepared by immunoSEQ multiplex PCR; TCRdb keeps only in-frame clonotypes and omits some of them. The sample records 200,000 to 250,000 clones, approximately 90% being singletons. Sequenced input: peripheral blood. Every receptor here comes from a man aged 30-40 years with COVID-19, enrolled during active disease. CDR3s include the opening cysteine and the closing phenylalanine or tryptophan. The D gene is left open where the match is weak. The size field is filled for only some rows; it gives once, few, many or a size class.

clone size: .
CDR3 length: 13
D gene: .
V gene: TRBV19
J gene: TRBJ1-5
CDR3 protein: CASTQGSNQPQHF
CDR3 DNA: TGTGCCAGTACACAGGGATCTAATCAGCCCCAGCATTTT

clone size: .
CDR3 length: 16
D gene: .
V gene: TRBV5-4
J gene: TRBJ1-2
CDR3 protein: CASSLEGWGSNYGYTF
CDR3 DNA: TGTGCCAGCAGCTTGGAGGGGTGGGGCAGTAACTATGGCTACACCTTC

clone size: .
CDR3 length: 10
D gene: .
V gene: TRBV6-5
J gene: TRBJ1-5
CDR3 protein: CASAYQPQHF
CDR3 DNA: TGTGCCAGTGCGTATCAGCCCCAGCATTTT

clone size: .
CDR3 length: 15
D gene: .
V gene: TRBV27
J gene: TRBJ2-3
CDR3 protein: CASSLRRASTDTQYF
CDR3 DNA: TGTGCCAGCAGTTTAAGGCGGGCTAGCACAGATACGCAGTATTTT

clone size: .
CDR3 length: 13
D gene: .
V gene: TRBV3-1/TRBV3-2
J gene: TRBJ1-5
CDR3 protein: CASSQNTDQPQHF
CDR3 DNA: TGTGCCAGCAGCCAGAACACAGATCAGCCCCAGCATTTT

clone size: .
CDR3 length: 17
D gene: .
V gene: TRBV5-1
J gene: TRBJ2-3
CDR3 protein: CASSLASGVLFTDTQYF
CDR3 DNA: TGCGCCAGCAGCCTGGCCTCGGGGGTCCTTTTCACAGATACGCAGTATTTT

clone size: .
CDR3 length: 16
D gene: .
V gene: TRBV7-3
J gene: TRBJ1-1
CDR3 protein: CASSSWTAKGYTEAFF
CDR3 DNA: TGTGCCAGCAGCTCGTGGACAGCAAAGGGGTACACTGAAGCTTTCTTT

clone size: .
CDR3 length: 15
D gene: .
V gene: TRBV7-9
J gene: TRBJ2-6
CDR3 protein: CAARDDFSGANVLTF
CDR3 DNA: TGTGCCGCCAGAGACGACTTTTCTGGGGCCAACGTCCTGACTTTC

clone size: .
CDR3 length: 16
D gene: .
V gene: TRBV10-3
J gene: TRBJ1-5
CDR3 protein: CAISESGRSSNQPQHF
CDR3 DNA: TGTGCCATCAGTGAGTCGGGCAGGTCGAGCAATCAGCCCCAGCATTTT

clone size: .
CDR3 length: 15
D gene: TRBD1
V gene: TRBV5-6
J gene: TRBJ1-2
CDR3 protein: CASSIQGASNYGYTF
CDR3 DNA: TGTGCCAGCAGCATACAGGGGGCGTCCAACTATGGCTACACCTTC

clone size: .
CDR3 length: 17
D gene: .
V gene: TRBV4-1
J gene: TRBJ1-5
CDR3 protein: CASSQDLAGSSNQPQHF
CDR3 DNA: TGCGCCAGCAGCCAAGATCTTGCGGGTTCGAGCAATCAGCCCCAGCATTTT

clone size: .
CDR3 length: 13
D gene: .
V gene: TRBV24-1
J gene: TRBJ1-1
CDR3 protein: CATSSGGNTEAFF
CDR3 DNA: TGTGCCACCAGTTCCGGGGGGAACACTGAAGCTTTCTTT

clone size: few
CDR3 length: 13
D gene: .
V gene: TRBV5-4
J gene: TRBJ1-4
CDR3 protein: CASSLDWNEKLFF
CDR3 DNA: TGTGCCAGCAGCTTGGACTGGAATGAAAAACTGTTTTTT

clone size: .
CDR3 length: 14
D gene: .
V gene: TRBV28
J gene: TRBJ2-7
CDR3 protein: CASSLQGLSYEQYF
CDR3 DNA: TGTGCCAGCAGTTTGCAGGGTCTCTCCTACGAGCAGTACTTC

clone size: .
CDR3 length: 18
D gene: .
V gene: TRBV7-2
J gene: TRBJ1-1
CDR3 protein: CASSPGRSGQQMNTEAFF
CDR3 DNA: TGTGCCAGCAGCCCCGGGCGGTCAGGACAGCAAATGAACACTGAAGCTTTCTTT

clone size: .
CDR3 length: 14
D gene: .
V gene: TRBV18
J gene: TRBJ1-2
CDR3 protein: CASSPDGKAYGYTF
CDR3 DNA: TGTGCCAGCTCACCGGACGGGAAAGCCTATGGCTACACCTTC

clone size: .
CDR3 length: 20
D gene: TRBD2
V gene: TRBV28
J gene: TRBJ2-3
CDR3 protein: CASSTSGLAGGLDLTDTQYF
CDR3 DNA: TGTGCCAGCAGCACCTCCGGACTAGCGGGAGGGCTTGATCTGACAGATACGCAGTATTTT

clone size: .
CDR3 length: 13
D gene: .
V gene: TRBV30
J gene: TRBJ2-1
CDR3 protein: CAWSAPGLNEQFF
CDR3 DNA: TGTGCCTGGAGTGCCCCAGGCCTCAATGAGCAGTTCTTC

clone size: .
CDR3 length: 16
D gene: .
V gene: TRBV18
J gene: TRBJ1-4
CDR3 protein: CASSPRISAANEKLFF
CDR3 DNA: TGTGCCAGCTCACCCCGGATAAGCGCGGCTAATGAAAAACTGTTTTTT

clone size: .
CDR3 length: 17
D gene: TRBD2
V gene: TRBV7-3
J gene: TRBJ2-1
CDR3 protein: CASSLTRTSGGKDEQFF
CDR3 DNA: TGTGCCAGCAGCTTAACGAGGACTAGCGGGGGGAAGGATGAGCAGTTCTTC